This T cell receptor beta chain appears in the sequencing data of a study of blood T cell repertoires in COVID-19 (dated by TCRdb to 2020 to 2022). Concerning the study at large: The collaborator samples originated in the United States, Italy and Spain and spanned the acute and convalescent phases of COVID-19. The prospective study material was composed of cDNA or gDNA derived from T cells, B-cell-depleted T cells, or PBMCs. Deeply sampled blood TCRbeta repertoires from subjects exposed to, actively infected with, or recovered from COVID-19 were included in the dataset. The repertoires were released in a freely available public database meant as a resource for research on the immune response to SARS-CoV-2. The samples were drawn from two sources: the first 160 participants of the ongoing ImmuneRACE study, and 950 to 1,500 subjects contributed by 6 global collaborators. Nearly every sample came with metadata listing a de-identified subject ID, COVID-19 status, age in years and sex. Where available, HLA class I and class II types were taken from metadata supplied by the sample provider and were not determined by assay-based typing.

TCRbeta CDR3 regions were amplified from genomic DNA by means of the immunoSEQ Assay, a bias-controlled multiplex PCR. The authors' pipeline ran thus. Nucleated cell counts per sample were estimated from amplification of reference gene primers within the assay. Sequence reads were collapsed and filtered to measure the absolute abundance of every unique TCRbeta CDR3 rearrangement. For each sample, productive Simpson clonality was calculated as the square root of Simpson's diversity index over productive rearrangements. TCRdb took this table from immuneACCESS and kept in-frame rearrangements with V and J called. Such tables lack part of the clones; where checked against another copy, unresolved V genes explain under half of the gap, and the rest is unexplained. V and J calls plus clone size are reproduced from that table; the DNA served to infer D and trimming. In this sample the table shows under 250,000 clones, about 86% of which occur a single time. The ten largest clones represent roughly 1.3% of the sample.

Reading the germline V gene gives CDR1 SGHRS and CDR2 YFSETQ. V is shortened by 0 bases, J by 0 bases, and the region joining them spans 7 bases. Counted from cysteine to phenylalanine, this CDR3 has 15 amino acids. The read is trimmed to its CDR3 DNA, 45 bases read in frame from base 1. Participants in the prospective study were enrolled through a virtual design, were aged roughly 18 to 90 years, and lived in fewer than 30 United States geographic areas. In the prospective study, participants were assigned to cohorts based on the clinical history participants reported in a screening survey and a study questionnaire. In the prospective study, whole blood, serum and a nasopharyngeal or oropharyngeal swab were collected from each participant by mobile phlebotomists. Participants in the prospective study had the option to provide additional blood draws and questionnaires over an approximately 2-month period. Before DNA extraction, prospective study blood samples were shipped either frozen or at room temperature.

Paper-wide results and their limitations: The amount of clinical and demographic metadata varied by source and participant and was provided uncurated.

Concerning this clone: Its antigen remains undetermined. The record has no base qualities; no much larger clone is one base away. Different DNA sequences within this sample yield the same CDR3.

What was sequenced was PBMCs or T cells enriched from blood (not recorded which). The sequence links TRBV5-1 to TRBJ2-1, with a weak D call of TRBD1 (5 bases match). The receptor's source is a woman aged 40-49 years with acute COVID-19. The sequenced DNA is TGCGCCAGCAGCTTGGAAGGGGTCTCCTACAATGAGCAGTTCTTC. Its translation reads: CASSLEGVSYNEQFF.